This TCR beta chain is from a study of cytomegalovirus exposure and HLA in healthy donors. Turning to the study itself: Approximately 80 million unique TCRs from HLA-typed donors were held in an early data release. Clustering assigned around 77% of the approximately 390 genotyped donors to the Caucasian-associated ancestry cluster.

With 60 Vbeta and 13 Jbeta primers, the PCR was carried out. Clones were read by immunoSEQ multiplex PCR, and TCRdb kept only the in-frame ones, dropping some. The profile covers tens of thousands of clones, with approximately 60% appearing a single time and 20% to 25% taken by the ten largest. The study, taken as a whole, reports: A later analysis linked a missense DCLRE1C variant to TCR beta V- and J-gene trimming.

The germline V gene encodes CDR1 MGHDK and CDR2 SYGVNS. V lost 11 bases and J lost 8, with 18 bases in between. The CDR3 runs to 13 residues. Donors consisted of healthy bone marrow donors. As for this clone: Its target is not known.

The sequenced sample was PBMCs. The source is a woman in her forties or fifties in good health and CMV-seropositive. The chain has TRBV25-1 and TRBJ1-4, with a weak D call TRBD1 (5 bases). CDR3 amino acids: CAGAELGSEKLFF. The CDR3 DNA reads TGTGCCGGGGCTGAATTAGGGTCGGAAAAACTGTTTTTT.